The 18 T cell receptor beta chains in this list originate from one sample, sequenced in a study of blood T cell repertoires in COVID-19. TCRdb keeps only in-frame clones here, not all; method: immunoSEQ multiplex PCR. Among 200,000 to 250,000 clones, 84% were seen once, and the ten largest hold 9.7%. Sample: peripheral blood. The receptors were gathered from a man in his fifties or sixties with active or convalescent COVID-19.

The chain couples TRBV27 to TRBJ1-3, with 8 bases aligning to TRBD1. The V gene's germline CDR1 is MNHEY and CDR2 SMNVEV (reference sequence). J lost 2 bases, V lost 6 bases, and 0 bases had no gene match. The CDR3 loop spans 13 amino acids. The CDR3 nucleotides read TGTGCCAGCAGGGACAGGGCTGGAAACACCATATATTTT. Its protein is CASRDRAGNTIYF.

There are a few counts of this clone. DNA of the CDR3: TGTGCCAGCACCTACAGGGGGGGCGCGAACACTGAAGCTTTCTTT. It translates to CASTYRGGANTEAFF. This chain connects TRBV28 to TRBJ1-1; 8 nucleotides align to TRBD1. Trimming cost V 7 bases and J 1 base; bases outside gene matches: 8. There are 15 residues in the CDR3. Germline V CDR1 and CDR2: MDHEN, SYDVKM.

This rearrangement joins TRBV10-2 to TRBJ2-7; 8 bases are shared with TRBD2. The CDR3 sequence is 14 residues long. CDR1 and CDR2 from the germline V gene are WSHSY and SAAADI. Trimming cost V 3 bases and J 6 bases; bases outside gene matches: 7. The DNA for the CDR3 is TGCGCCAGCAGTGAAGTTAGCGGGACTTTCGAGCAGTACTTC. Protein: CASSEVSGTFEQYF.

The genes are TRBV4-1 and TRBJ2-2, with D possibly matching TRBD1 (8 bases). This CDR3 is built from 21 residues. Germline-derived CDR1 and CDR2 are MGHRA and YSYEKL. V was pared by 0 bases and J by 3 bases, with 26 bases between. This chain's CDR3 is CASSQEGRGRLAEPYTGELFF. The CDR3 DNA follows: TGCGCCAGCAGCCAAGAAGGCAGGGGGCGCCTAGCGGAGCCCTACACCGGGGAGCTGTTTTTT.

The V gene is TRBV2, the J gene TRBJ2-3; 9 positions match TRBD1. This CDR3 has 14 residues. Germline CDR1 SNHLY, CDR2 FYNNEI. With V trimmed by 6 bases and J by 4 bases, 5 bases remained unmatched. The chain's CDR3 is CASRDRGGADTQYF. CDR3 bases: TGTGCCAGCAGGGACAGGGGAGGGGCAGATACGCAGTATTTT. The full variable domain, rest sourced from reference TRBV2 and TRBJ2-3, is EPEVTQTPSHQVTQMGQEVILRCVPISNHLYFYWYRQILGQKVEFLVSFYNNEISEKSEIFDDQFSVERPDGSNFTLKIRSTKLEDSAMYFCASRDRGGADTQYFGPGTRLTVL.

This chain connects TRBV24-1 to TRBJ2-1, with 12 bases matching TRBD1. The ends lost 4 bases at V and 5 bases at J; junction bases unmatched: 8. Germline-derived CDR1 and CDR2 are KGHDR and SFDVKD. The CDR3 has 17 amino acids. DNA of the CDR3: TGTGCCACCAGTGAGCCCGGGACAGGGGGCTATAACAATGAGCAGTTCTTC. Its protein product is CATSEPGTGGYNNEQFF.

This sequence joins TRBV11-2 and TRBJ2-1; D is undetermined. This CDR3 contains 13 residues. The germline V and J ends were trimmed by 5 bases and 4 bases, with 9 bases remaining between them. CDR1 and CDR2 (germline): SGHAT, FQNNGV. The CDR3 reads CASSPLRYNEQFF. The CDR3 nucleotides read TGTGCCAGCAGCCCGTTGAGGTACAATGAGCAGTTCTTC.

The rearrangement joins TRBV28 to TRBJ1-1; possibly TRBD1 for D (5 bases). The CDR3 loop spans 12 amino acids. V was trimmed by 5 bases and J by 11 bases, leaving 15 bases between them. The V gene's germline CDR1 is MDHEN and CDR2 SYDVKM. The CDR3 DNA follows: TGTGCCAGCAGTCTAGCCGGTCGGGGGGCTTTCTTT. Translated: CASSLAGRGAFF.

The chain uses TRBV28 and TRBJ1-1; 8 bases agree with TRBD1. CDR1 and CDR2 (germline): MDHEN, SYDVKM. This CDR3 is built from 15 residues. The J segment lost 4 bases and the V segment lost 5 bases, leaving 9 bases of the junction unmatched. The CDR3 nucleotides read TGTGCCAGCAGTCCCGCCGGACAGGGACCCACTGAAGCTTTCTTT. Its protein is CASSPAGQGPTEAFF.

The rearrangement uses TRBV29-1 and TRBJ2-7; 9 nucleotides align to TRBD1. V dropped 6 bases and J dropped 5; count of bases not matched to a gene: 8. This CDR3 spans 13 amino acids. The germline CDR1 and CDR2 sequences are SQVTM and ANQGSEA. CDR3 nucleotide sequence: TGCAGCGTGCTCCGGGACAGGGTCGACGAGCAGTACTTC. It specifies CSVLRDRVDEQYF.

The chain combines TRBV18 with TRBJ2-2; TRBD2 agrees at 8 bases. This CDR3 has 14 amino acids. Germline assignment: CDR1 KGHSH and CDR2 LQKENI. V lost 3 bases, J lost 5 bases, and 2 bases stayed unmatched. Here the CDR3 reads CASSPGTRTGELFF. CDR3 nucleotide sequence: TGTGCCAGCTCACCCGGGACTAGGACCGGGGAGCTGTTTTTT.

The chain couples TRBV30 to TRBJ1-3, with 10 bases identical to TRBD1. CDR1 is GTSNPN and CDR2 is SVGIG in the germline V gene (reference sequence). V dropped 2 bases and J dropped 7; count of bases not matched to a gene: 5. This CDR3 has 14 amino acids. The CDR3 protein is CAWSWTGGANTIYF. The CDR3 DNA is TGTGCCTGGAGTTGGACAGGGGGTGCTAACACCATATATTTT.

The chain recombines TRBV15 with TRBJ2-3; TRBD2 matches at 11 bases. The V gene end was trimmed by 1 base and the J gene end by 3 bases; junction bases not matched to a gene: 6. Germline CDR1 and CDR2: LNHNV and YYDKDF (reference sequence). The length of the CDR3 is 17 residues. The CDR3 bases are TGTGCCACCAGCAGAGCCCTAGCGGGGGGCCGGACAGATACGCAGTATTTT. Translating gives CATSRALAGGRTDTQYF.

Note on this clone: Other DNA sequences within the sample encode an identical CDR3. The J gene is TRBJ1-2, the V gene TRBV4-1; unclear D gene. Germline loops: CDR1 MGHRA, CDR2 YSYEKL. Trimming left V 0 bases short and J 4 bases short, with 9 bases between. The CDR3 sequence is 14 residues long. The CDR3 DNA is TGCGCCAGCAGCCAAGATCCGGTAAGCTATGGCTACACCTTC. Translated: CASSQDPVSYGYTF.

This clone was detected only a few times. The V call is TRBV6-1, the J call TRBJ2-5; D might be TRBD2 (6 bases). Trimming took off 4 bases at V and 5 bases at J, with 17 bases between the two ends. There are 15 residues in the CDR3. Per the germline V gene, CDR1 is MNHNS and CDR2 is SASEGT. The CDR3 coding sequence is TGTGCCAGCAGTGTAGCGGTCAAGAGGAGGGAGACCCAGTACTTC. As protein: CASSVAVKRRETQYF.

CDR3 in DNA: TGTGCCAGCAGTTCCAACAGGGTCTCCTACGAGCAGTACGTC. Protein sequence: CASSSNRVSYEQYV. The chain is built from TRBV28 and TRBJ2-7; TRBD1 might be the D (6 bases). Germline CDR1 MDHEN, CDR2 SYDVKM. Trimming pared 4 bases from V and 0 bases from J, leaving 10 bases between. The CDR3 length is 14 residues.

The CDR3 here is CASSSTLAQGQGTEAFF. In DNA form, the CDR3 reads TGTGCCAGCAGCTCCACCCTCGCACAGGGTCAGGGCACTGAAGCTTTCTTT. The V gene is TRBV13, the J gene TRBJ1-1; possible D gene TRBD1, 6 bases. V was cut by 4 bases and J by 4 bases, with 22 bases left in between. The CDR3 sequence is 17 residues long. CDR1 is PRHDT and CDR2 is FYEKMQ in the germline V gene (reference sequence).

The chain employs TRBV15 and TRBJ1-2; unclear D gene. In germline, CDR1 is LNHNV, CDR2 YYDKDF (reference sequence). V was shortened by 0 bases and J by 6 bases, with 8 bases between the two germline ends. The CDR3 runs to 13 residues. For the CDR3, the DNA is TGTGCCACCAGCAGAGATGGGAGGGATGGCTACACCTTC. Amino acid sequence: CATSRDGRDGYTF.